What follows describes a single T cell receptor beta chain. The germline V gene encodes CDR1 SQVTM and CDR2 ANQGSEA. V lost 7 bases, J lost 2 bases, and 2 bases stayed unmatched. The CDR3 covers 12 residues. In the source study's methods: Amplification from reference gene primers served as the basis for estimated nucleated cell counts. Some clones are missing from TCRdb's copy, which holds only in-frame ones; the method was immunoSEQ multiplex PCR. D and trimming come from the DNA, and the V and J calls and clone size come from that table. The sample includes 100,000 to 150,000 clones, around three quarters seen only once; the top ten take 30% to 45%. These data are taken from a study of blood T cell repertoires in COVID-19. About the study: Both acute and convalescent COVID-19 samples were obtained from the United States, Italy and Spain. In each case, the material was cDNA or gDNA derived from T cells, B-cell-depleted T cells, or PBMCs.

V and J are TRBV29-1 and TRBJ1-2; 9 bases map to TRBD1. The clonotype was recovered from a man aged 40-49 years with active or convalescent COVID-19. Sequenced: peripheral blood. CDR3 in amino acids: CSGGTGNYGYTF. The DNA of the CDR3 is TGCAGCGGGGGGACAGGGAACTATGGCTACACCTTC.